This TCR beta chain was captured in a study of T cell repertoires in cytomegalovirus infection (dated by TCRdb to between 2018 and 2021). Turning to the overall study: Recently identified HLA-C-restricted CMV epitopes, whose presentation resists viral immunomodulation, were targeted by peptide stimulations together with well-studied HLA-B-restricted epitopes. Donor HLA type was relevant to the analysis, because carriage of CMV infection together with the matching HLA type was indicated by public TCR beta signatures. The full study reports these points: Cumulative frequency of public TCR beta family members discriminated carriers of CMV infection plus the relevant HLA type in this cohort and an independent 352-donor cohort. The ex vivo response was dominated by HLA-C-restricted CMV-specific TCR beta clonotypes, and the single most frequent clonotype in two of eight donors was supplied by these HLA-C-restricted clonotypes.

With respect to this clonotype: Its recognized antigen is unknown. No qualities accompany the bases; no much larger clone lies one base away.

TCRdb shows the sequencer as Illumina HiSeq 1500. TCRdb ran its own pipeline on the public reads, namely fastp trimming at Q25 and MiXCR clone calling, and kept in-frame beta chains. One record per CDR3 amino acid sequence lists the most common genes and DNA. The sample profile shows a few hundred thousand distinct CDR3 sequences; about 35% of them were found once. Together, the top ten hold approximately 12% of the sample. CDR3 length: 14 amino acids, cysteine to phenylalanine. Kept here is only the CDR3 DNA, which spans 42 bases and is read in frame from base 1. Looking up the germline V gene yields CDR1 MGHRA and CDR2 YSYEKL. Deletion took 7 bases off V and 9 bases off J, with a span of 16 bases between the germline ends. Reading the label with the study, this specimen's treatment or condition is: in vitro stimulation with specific CMV peptide epitopes to enrich CMV-specific T cells.

The sequence is built from TRBV4-1 and TRBJ1-6, with no confidently assigned D gene. Sequencing used cultured PBMCs, obtained from culture after CMV antigen stimulation. This clonotype originated in a human donor in good health (CMV status not recorded). Some clones in this sample may be carry-over from other donors' samples. CDR3 reads: CASTSDGGGSPLHF. The bases are TGCGCCAGCACCTCAGACGGAGGAGGTTCACCCCTCCACTTT.